Presented here are 23 T cell receptor beta chains from one specimen sequenced in a study of T cell changes during pregnancy in multiple sclerosis. Libraries were prepared by immunoSEQ multiplex PCR; TCRdb keeps only in-frame clonotypes and omits some of them. The sample consists of around 86,000 clones, about 93% of them appearing once. The material was peripheral blood, obtained in the first trimester of pregnancy. The origin of the receptors is a female donor with multiple sclerosis, enrolled in a pregnancy study.

The gene calls are TRBV27 and TRBJ1-2; 8 bases agree with TRBD1. In germline, CDR1 is MNHEY, CDR2 SMNVEV (reference sequence). J lost 7 bases, V lost 1 base, and 11 bases had no gene match. This CDR3 spans 16 amino acids. The CDR3: CASSLYPPRTGFGYTF. Here the CDR3 DNA reads TGTGCCAGCAGTTTATATCCCCCCCGGACAGGGTTTGGCTACACCTTC.

This chain links TRBV5-1 with TRBJ2-5; 10 positions agree with TRBD2. Trimming cost V 4 bases and J 5 bases; bases outside gene matches: 17. CDR1 and CDR2 from the germline V gene are SGHRS and YFSETQ. The CDR3 extends over 18 amino acids. For the CDR3, the DNA is TGCGCCAGCAGCCATGGCAGAACTAGCGGGGAAATAAGTGAGACCCAGTACTTC. This encodes CASSHGRTSGEISETQYF.

The V gene is TRBV10-3, the J gene TRBJ2-1; D ambiguous. This CDR3 spans 12 amino acids. Germline V CDR1 and CDR2: ENHRY, SYGVKD. Trimming took off 2 bases at V and 16 bases at J, with 15 bases between the two ends. CDR3: CAISEGATLLFF. In DNA form, the CDR3 reads TGTGCCATCAGTGAGGGAGCGACCCTTTTATTCTTC.

This chain uses TRBV18 with TRBJ1-5, with 12 bases matching TRBD1. CDR3 length equals 18 residues. V was clipped by 2 bases and J by 0 bases; unmatched bases: 5. Germline V gives CDR1 KGHSH, CDR2 LQKENI. The chain's CDR3 is CASSPEGQGAYSNQPQHF. CDR3 in DNA: TGTGCCAGCTCACCAGAGGGACAGGGGGCGTATAGCAATCAGCCCCAGCATTTT.

J is TRBJ2-7 and V is TRBV27; 7 positions agree with TRBD2. V was pared by 5 bases and J by 3 bases, with 7 bases of the junction left unmatched. Germline V gene sequence: CDR1 MNHEY, CDR2 SMNVEV (reference sequence). CDR3 length equals 14 residues. The CDR3 is CASSLGLGGYEQYF. As DNA, the CDR3 is TGTGCCAGCAGTCTCGGACTAGGAGGCTACGAGCAGTACTTC.

The chain uses TRBV2 and TRBJ2-7, with D perhaps matching TRBD1 (6 bases). V was shortened by 5 bases and J by 3 bases, with 17 bases between the two germline ends. The length of the CDR3 is 15 residues. Per the germline V gene, CDR1 is SNHLY and CDR2 is FYNNEI. For the CDR3, the DNA is TGTGCCAGCAGTCAAAAGACAGGTCTCTACTACGAGCAGTACTTC. This codes for CASSQKTGLYYEQYF.

The CDR3 nucleotides are TGTGCCAGCAGCTTAGTCTCTGGGACTGCCTACGAGCAGTACTTC. Translation: CASSLVSGTAYEQYF. The chain uses TRBV7-8 and TRBJ2-7; D possibly corresponds to TRBD2 (6 bases). Germline CDR1 SGHVS, CDR2 FQNEAQ. V lost 1 base and J 2 bases, leaving 12 bases between the germline ends. The CDR3 is 15 residues long.

The chain employs TRBV11-2 and TRBJ2-1; 7 bases map to TRBD2. The CDR3 has 16 residues. Trimming cost V 2 bases and J 8 bases; bases outside gene matches: 12. CDR1 is SGHAT, CDR2 FQNNGV, per germline. The CDR3 loop reads CASSLLGGRAIDEQFF. The CDR3 DNA reads as TGTGCCAGCAGCTTACTCGGAGGGAGGGCCATCGATGAGCAGTTCTTC.

V is TRBV2 and J is TRBJ2-5, with D maybe TRBD2 (6 bases). The CDR3 loop spans 14 amino acids. Germline CDR1 SNHLY, CDR2 FYNNEI. V was pared by 7 bases and J by 2 bases, with 14 bases between. The CDR3 loop reads CASTPGTFQETQYF. CDR3 DNA: TGTGCCAGCACCCCGGGGACTTTTCAAGAGACCCAGTACTTC.

The chain combines TRBV5-5 with TRBJ1-2; D possibly corresponds to TRBD1 (6 bases). The CDR3 has 14 residues. Germline loops: CDR1 SGHKS, CDR2 YYEKEE (reference sequence). Between the trimmed V and J ends, which lost 4 bases and 2 bases, there was a span of 12 bases. CDR3 sequence (DNA): TGTGCCAGCAGCGTCGACAGGTTCAACTATGGCTACACCTTC. Amino acid sequence: CASSVDRFNYGYTF.

The CDR3 reads CASRGTGSGANVLTF. The CDR3 DNA reads TGTGCCAGCAGGGGGACAGGGAGTGGGGCCAACGTCCTGACTTTC. The chain employs TRBV6-6 and TRBJ2-6, with TRBD1 identical over 9 bases. After removal of 6 bases from V and 3 bases from J, the junction contained 3 bases not matched to a gene. Germline CDR1 MNHNY, CDR2 SVGAGI (reference sequence). The CDR3 has 15 residues.

The chain couples TRBV5-1 to TRBJ2-7; D not certain. Germline V gene lookup returns CDR1 SGHRS and CDR2 YFSETQ. Between the trimmed V and J ends, which lost 0 bases and 1 base, there was a span of 8 bases. The CDR3 sequence is 14 residues long. CDR3 sequence: CASSLETGSYEQYF. CDR3 coding DNA: TGCGCCAGCAGCTTGGAAACGGGTTCCTACGAGCAGTACTTC.

The J gene is TRBJ1-1, the V gene TRBV6-6; D is perhaps TRBD1 (5 bases). Trimming removed 6 bases at V and 5 bases at J, with 16 bases between. The CDR3 has 14 residues. The germline gives CDR1 MNHNY, CDR2 SVGAGI (reference sequence). The CDR3 region has the DNA TGTGCCAGCAGCTCGGGACTCTTAGAGACTGAAGCTTTCTTT. Amino acid sequence: CASSSGLLETEAFF.

The chain carries TRBV11-2 and TRBJ1-2; TRBD1 agrees at 11 bases. The V gene's germline CDR1 is SGHAT and CDR2 FQNNGV. This CDR3 is 16 amino acids long. The junction had 13 bases not matched to a gene; V was cut back by 5 bases and J by 8 bases. The chain's CDR3 is CASSPLRDRGFYGYTF. The CDR3 DNA reads TGTGCCAGCAGCCCCCTAAGGGACAGGGGGTTTTACGGCTACACCTTC.

This clone was recorded only once. The gene calls are TRBV7-2 and TRBJ1-2, with D possibly matching TRBD1 (5 bases). The CDR3 spans 15 residues. Looked up from germline, CDR1 is SGHTA and CDR2 is FQGNSA. V was cut by 4 bases and J by 9 bases, with 21 bases left in between. The CDR3 reads CASSSRPQAGRSYTF. DNA of the CDR3: TGTGCCAGCAGCTCCCGACCTCAGGCAGGGCGTAGCTACACCTTC.

Points on this clone: Other DNA sequences from this sample encode an identical CDR3 as well. CDR3 bases: TGCGCCAGCAGCCTCGGACTTTACAATGAGCAGTTCTTC. It translates to CASSLGLYNEQFF. The chain uses TRBV4-1 and TRBJ2-1; D is perhaps TRBD2 (5 bases). Trimming removed 4 bases from V and 4 bases from J, with 8 bases in between. CDR3 length equals 13 residues. Germline V gene lookup returns CDR1 MGHRA and CDR2 YSYEKL.

The rearrangement joins TRBV15 to TRBJ2-7, with unresolved D. This CDR3 region has 12 residues. The germline V gene has CDR1 LNHNV and CDR2 YYDKDF (reference sequence). Trimming left V 0 bases short and J 3 bases short, with 3 bases between. This CDR3 reads CATSRDSYEQYF. The CDR3 DNA follows: TGTGCCACCAGCAGAGATAGCTACGAGCAGTACTTC.

Worth noting for this clone: This specimen includes other DNA sequences encoding the same CDR3. The genes are TRBV7-6 and TRBJ2-5, with 7 bases identical to TRBD2. The V gene's germline CDR1 is SGHVS and CDR2 FNYEAQ. J lost 4 bases, V lost 3 bases, and 5 bases had no gene match. The CDR3 consists of 14 residues. CDR3 nucleotide sequence: TGTGCCAGCAGCTTGGGCGGGAGATCAGAGACCCAGTACTTC. It codes for CASSLGGRSETQYF.

V is TRBV10-3 and J is TRBJ2-3, with D possibly TRBD1 on 5 matching bases. Germline V gene lookup returns CDR1 ENHRY and CDR2 SYGVKD. CDR3 length: 16 residues. V was shortened by 8 bases and J by 4 bases, with 22 bases between the two germline ends. CDR3 region: CAISRKQQAAPDTQYF. CDR3 sequence (DNA): TGTGCCATCTCTCGCAAGCAACAGGCCGCCCCAGATACGCAGTATTTT.

In DNA form, the CDR3 reads TGTGCCAGCAGCTTAATAAAAGGGGGGGTAGGAGCACAGTATTTT. Its translation is CASSLIKGGVGAQYF. The gene calls are TRBV7-3 and TRBJ2-3; TRBD2 might be the D (7 bases). CDR3 length equals 15 residues. Germline V CDR1 and CDR2: SGHTA, FQGTGA. V was clipped by 1 base and J by 12 bases, with 20 bases between them. Full variable domain (remainder filled in from reference TRBV7-3 and TRBJ2-3): GAGVSQTPSNKVTEKGKYVELRCDPISGHTALYWYRQSLGQGPEFLIYFQGTGAADDSGLPNDRFFAVRPEGSVSTLKIQRTERGDSAVYLCASSLIKGGVGAQYFGPGTRLTVL.

V is TRBV6-6 and J is TRBJ2-2, with D tentatively TRBD1 (6 bases). Trimming removed 4 bases at V and 5 bases at J, with 11 bases between. Germline V CDR1 and CDR2: MNHNY, SVGAGI (reference sequence). The CDR3 runs 14 residues. The CDR3: CASSFRDKTGELFF. The CDR3 bases are TGTGCCAGCAGTTTCCGGGACAAGACCGGGGAGCTGTTTTTT.

The rearrangement uses TRBV19 and TRBJ1-2; 7 bases line up with TRBD1. Trimming cost V 5 bases and J 3 bases; bases outside gene matches: 6. The CDR3 consists of 14 residues. Germline lookup yields CDR1 LNHDA and CDR2 SQIVND (reference sequence). In DNA, the CDR3 is TGTGCCAGTAGTTTCGACAGGGTTGACTATGGCTACACCTTC. Protein: CASSFDRVDYGYTF.

The J gene is TRBJ1-1, the V gene TRBV7-6; 8 nucleotides match TRBD1. Germline lookup yields CDR1 SGHVS and CDR2 FNYEAQ. J was trimmed by 4 bases and V by 3 bases; bases with no gene match: 1. CDR3 length equals 13 residues. CDR3 nucleotide sequence: TGTGCCAGCAGCTTCGACAGGGGCACTGAAGCTTTCTTT. It encodes CASSFDRGTEAFF. The whole variable domain, filled in from reference TRBV7-6 and TRBJ1-1, reads GAGVSQSPRYKVTKRGQDVALRCDPISGHVSLYWYRQALGQGPEFLTYFNYEAQQDKSGLPNDRFSAERPEGSISTLTIQRTEQRDSAMYRCASSFDRGTEAFFGQGTRLTVV.